The next 21 T cell receptor beta chains were all read from a single sample in a study of blood T cell repertoires in COVID-19. Profiled with immunoSEQ multiplex PCR; TCRdb holds only in-frame clones, not every one. Of about 80,000 clones listed, around 86% are singletons. Input material: peripheral blood. All receptors come from a human donor in a cohort sampled during active COVID-19.

The V call is TRBV5-1, the J call TRBJ2-5; TRBD1 matches at 7 bases. Germline V gene data show CDR1 as SGHRS and CDR2 as YFSETQ. CDR3 length equals 13 residues. Trimming at V came to 2 bases and at J to 4 bases, leaving 2 bases not matched to a gene. The CDR3 is CASSFPGGETQYF. CDR3 nucleotides: TGCGCCAGCAGCTTTCCAGGGGGAGAGACCCAGTACTTC.

The chain is built from TRBV5-4 and TRBJ2-1, with 7 positions matching TRBD1. The CDR3 length is 15 residues. Trimming cost V 1 base and J 8 bases; bases outside gene matches: 9. Germline V gene data show CDR1 as SGHNT and CDR2 as YYREEE (reference sequence). The CDR3 DNA sequence: TGTGCCAGCAGCTTGAGCACAGGGGAATGGGATGAGCAGTTCTTC. It specifies CASSLSTGEWDEQFF.

The chain carries TRBV5-1 and TRBJ2-7; tentative D call: TRBD1 (5 bases). Germline lookup yields CDR1 SGHRS and CDR2 YFSETQ. Trimming left V 4 bases short and J 0 bases short, with 11 bases between. The CDR3 is 14 amino acids. The CDR3 sequence is CASSPRQSSYEQYF. DNA of the CDR3: TGCGCCAGCAGCCCCCGACAGAGCTCCTACGAGCAGTACTTC.

The rearrangement joins TRBV7-9 to TRBJ2-3; TRBD2 aligns across 9 bases. Germline CDR1 is SEHNR and CDR2 is FQNEAQ (reference sequence). Trimming at V came to 6 bases and at J to 5 bases, leaving 9 bases not matched to a gene. CDR3 length: 15 residues. CDR3 residues: CASRFEREVKDTQYF. The CDR3 nucleotides read TGTGCCAGCAGGTTCGAGCGGGAGGTGAAAGATACGCAGTATTTT.

With regard to this clone: This same CDR3 is encoded by further DNA sequences in the sample. The J gene is TRBJ2-7, the V gene TRBV6-5; 9 nucleotides match TRBD2. V lost 0 bases to trimming and J lost 3 bases; unmatched junction nucleotides: 3. CDR3 length equals 15 residues. CDR1 and CDR2 from the germline V gene are MNHEY and SVGAGI. The CDR3 here is CASSYSAGGGYEQYF. CDR3 sequence (DNA): TGTGCCAGCAGTTACTCGGCGGGAGGGGGCTACGAGCAGTACTTC.

The V and J genes are TRBV12-3 or TRBV12-4 and TRBJ2-4; TRBD1 matches at 7 bases. The CDR3 extends over 13 amino acids. The V gene end was trimmed by 6 bases and the J gene end by 6 bases; junction bases not matched to a gene: 5. CDR3 loop: CASSPDRLNIQYF. CDR3 DNA: TGTGCCAGCAGCCCGGACAGGTTAAACATTCAGTACTTC.

Comment on this clone: The junction departs from the called germline gene at one end, perhaps through a read error. V and J are TRBV19 and TRBJ1-3, with 7 positions matching TRBD1. Germline V gene data show CDR1 as LNHDA and CDR2 as SQIVND (reference sequence). The CDR3 covers 15 residues. CDR3 residues: CDRRLDRVDGNTIYF. The CDR3, as DNA: TGCGACCGGCGGCTAGACAGGGTTGACGGAAACACCATATATTTT.

The table lists this clone with many counts. The V call is TRBV9, the J call TRBJ2-2, with 11 bases that match TRBD1. V shed 4 bases, J shed 4 bases, and the junction held 6 bases outside the gene matches. This CDR3 comprises 16 residues. Germline CDR1 SGDLS, CDR2 YYNGEE. The DNA for the CDR3 is TGTGCCAGCAGCCTCGGGACAGGGGGAGTCACCGGGGAGCTGTTTTTT. Protein sequence: CASSLGTGGVTGELFF.

The rearrangement joins TRBV25-1 to TRBJ2-3, with 8 nucleotides matching TRBD1. The CDR3 runs to 15 residues. V was pared by 5 bases and J by 6 bases, with 10 bases of the junction left unmatched. Looked up from germline, CDR1 is MGHDK and CDR2 is SYGVNS. The CDR3 spells CASSTGGKVSDTQYF. The CDR3 DNA sequence: TGTGCCAGCAGTACAGGGGGAAAGGTGTCGGATACGCAGTATTTT. Supplemented by reference TRBV25-1 and TRBJ2-3, the full variable domain reads EADIYQTPRYLVIGTGKKITLECSQTMGHDKMYWYQQDPGMELHLIHYSYGVNSTEKGDLSSESTVSRIRTEHFPLTLESARPSHTSQYLCASSTGGKVSDTQYFGPGTRLTVL.

This clone was counted only a few times. The chain recombines TRBV10-1 with TRBJ1-6; D uncertain. V lost 10 bases, J lost 5 bases, and 12 bases lay in between. Germline V gene sequence: CDR1 WNHNN, CDR2 SYGVQD (reference sequence). The CDR3 length is 13 residues. CDR3 sequence (DNA): TGCGCCATCATGCCGCTACATAATTCACCCCTCCACTTT. It specifies CAIMPLHNSPLHF.

The gene calls are TRBV5-1 and TRBJ2-2; D might be TRBD2 (6 bases). Trimming removed 0 bases at V and 7 bases at J, with 13 bases between. The CDR3 sequence is 15 residues long. From germline, CDR1 is SGHRS and CDR2 YFSETQ. Here the CDR3 DNA reads TGCGCCAGCAGCTTGGAGGGGACCGGGGGCGGGGAGCTGTTTTTT. As protein: CASSLEGTGGGELFF.

The genes are TRBV18 and TRBJ2-1; D is unclear. With 1 base removed from V and 5 bases from J, the gap between germline ends came to 9 bases. Germline V gene data show CDR1 as KGHSH and CDR2 as LQKENI. CDR3 size: 14 residues. The CDR3 spells CASSPLSQDNEQFF. The CDR3, as DNA: TGTGCCAGCTCACCACTGTCGCAGGACAATGAGCAGTTCTTC.

The chain employs TRBV2 and TRBJ1-4; the D is unclear. The germline V gene encodes CDR1 SNHLY and CDR2 FYNNEI. The V and J ends lost 3 bases and 8 bases respectively, with 16 bases between them. This CDR3 spans 15 amino acids. As DNA, the CDR3 is TGTGCCAGCAGTGACCGGGGAGGCCTAAGGGAAAAACTGTTTTTT. The encoded protein is CASSDRGGLREKLFF.

The rearrangement links TRBV9 to TRBJ1-4; TRBD1 matches at 7 bases. Trimming at V came to 5 bases and at J to 9 bases, leaving 7 bases not matched to a gene. Germline V CDR1 and CDR2: SGDLS, YYNGEE. The CDR3 spans 13 residues. The CDR3 nucleotides read TGTGCCAGCAGTTACAGGGGTGAGAAAAAACTGTTTTTT. It is translated as CASSYRGEKKLFF.

This sequence joins TRBV6-5 and TRBJ2-7; D unclear. Trimming removed 0 bases at V and 7 bases at J, with 10 bases between. The germline V gene has CDR1 MNHEY and CDR2 SVGAGI. This CDR3 is 13 amino acids long. The CDR3 spells CASSYSQAGEQYF. In nucleotides, the CDR3 is TGTGCCAGCAGTTACTCCCAGGCTGGGGAGCAGTACTTC.

This clone was observed once. This chain uses TRBV7-8 with TRBJ2-1; 11 bases match TRBD2. The CDR3 extends over 18 amino acids. Looked up from germline, CDR1 is SGHVS and CDR2 is FQNEAQ. V gave up 2 bases and J gave up 7 bases; unmatched junction bases: 13. The CDR3 loop reads CASSLNAGTSGRGNEQFF. DNA for the CDR3: TGTGCCAGCAGCTTAAACGCGGGAACTAGCGGGAGAGGGAATGAGCAGTTCTTC.

J is TRBJ1-4 and V is TRBV28; D unresolved. Germline V CDR1 and CDR2: MDHEN, SYDVKM. V lost 5 bases to trimming and J lost 8 bases, with 15 bases between them. This CDR3 contains 14 residues. In DNA, the CDR3 is TGTGCCAGCAGTCCTTCCGGCGGGAGGGAAAAACTGTTTTTT. Its translation: CASSPSGGREKLFF.

The chain combines TRBV9 with TRBJ2-6, with a possible D match to TRBD2 (5 bases). CDR3 length: 18 residues. The germline V gene has CDR1 SGDLS and CDR2 YYNGEE. Between the trimmed V and J ends, which lost 1 base and 0 bases, there was a span of 14 bases. The CDR3, as DNA: TGTGCCAGCAGCGTAACGGACGGACTGTTCTCTGGGGCCAACGTCCTGACTTTC. It encodes CASSVTDGLFSGANVLTF.

This chain joins TRBV3-1 (or the pseudogene TRBV3-2) and TRBJ2-1; D gene unclear. The CDR3 is made up of 13 amino acids. Germline V lookup: CDR1 LGHDT, CDR2 YNNKEL (reference sequence). V was shortened by 3 bases and J by 7 bases, with 10 bases between the two germline ends. The CDR3 sequence is CASSQSTPNEQFF. DNA of the CDR3: TGTGCCAGCAGCCAGTCAACTCCAAATGAGCAGTTCTTC.

This clone was recorded only once. The rearrangement joins TRBV5-1 to TRBJ2-7; possible D gene TRBD1, 5 bases. The CDR3 is 13 residues long. V was shortened by 1 base and J by 5 bases, with 10 bases between the two germline ends. Germline V gives CDR1 SGHRS, CDR2 YFSETQ. CDR3 nucleotides: TGCGCCAGCAGCTTGCCAGGGATGGACGAGCAGTACTTC. Translated, it gives CASSLPGMDEQYF.

This clone has a handful of counts. V is TRBV5-1 and J is TRBJ1-5, with a possible D match to TRBD1 (5 bases). CDR1 and CDR2 (germline): SGHRS, YFSETQ. V lost 3 bases and J lost 1, with 11 bases in between. The CDR3 consists of 15 residues. CDR3 protein: CASSSSGGSNQPQHF. CDR3 coding DNA: TGCGCCAGCAGCTCCTCGGGGGGGAGCAATCAGCCCCAGCATTTT.